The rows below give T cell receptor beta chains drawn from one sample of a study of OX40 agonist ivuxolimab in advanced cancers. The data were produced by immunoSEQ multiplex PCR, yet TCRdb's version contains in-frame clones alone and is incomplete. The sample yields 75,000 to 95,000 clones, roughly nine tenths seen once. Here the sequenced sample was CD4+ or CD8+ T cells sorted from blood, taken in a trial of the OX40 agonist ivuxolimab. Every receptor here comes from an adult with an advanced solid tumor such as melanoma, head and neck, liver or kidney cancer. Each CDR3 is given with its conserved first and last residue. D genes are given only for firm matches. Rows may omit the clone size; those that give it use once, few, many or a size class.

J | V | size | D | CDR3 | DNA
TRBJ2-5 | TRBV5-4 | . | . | CASSTTQEETQYF | TGTGCCAGCAGCACTACCCAGGAGGAGACCCAGTACTTC
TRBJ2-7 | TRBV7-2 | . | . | CASSLRTDSYEQYF | TGTGCCAGCAGCCTCCGGACAGATTCCTACGAGCAGTACTTC
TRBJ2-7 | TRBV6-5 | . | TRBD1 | CASSFPTGNEQYF | TGTGCCAGCAGCTTCCCGACAGGGAACGAGCAGTACTTC
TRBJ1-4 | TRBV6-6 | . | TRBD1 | CASRMGQDGEKLFF | TGTGCCAGCAGGATGGGACAGGATGGTGAAAAACTGTTTTTT
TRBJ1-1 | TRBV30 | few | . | CAWSGTVTEAFF | TGTGCCTGGAGCGGGACGGTCACTGAAGCTTTCTTT
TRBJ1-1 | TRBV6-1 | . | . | CASRTLQVNTEAFF | TGTGCCAGCAGGACATTACAAGTGAACACTGAAGCTTTCTTT
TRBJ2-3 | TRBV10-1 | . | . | CASSEAQTYTQYF | TGCGCCAGCAGTGAGGCCCAAACGTATACGCAGTATTTT
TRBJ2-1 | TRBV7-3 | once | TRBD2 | CASSLLAGRGNEQFF | TGTGCCAGCAGCTTACTAGCGGGGAGGGGGAATGAGCAGTTCTTC
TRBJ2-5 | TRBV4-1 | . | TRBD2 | CASSQEGAGSRETQYF | TGCGCCAGCAGCCAAGAAGGAGCGGGGTCTCGAGAGACCCAGTACTTC
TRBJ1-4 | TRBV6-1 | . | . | CASSSGATNEKLFF | TGTGCCAGCAGTTCAGGGGCAACTAATGAAAAACTGTTTTTT
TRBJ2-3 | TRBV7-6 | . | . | CASSLGGITDTQYF | TGTGCCAGCAGCTTAGGGGGGATCACAGATACGCAGTATTTT
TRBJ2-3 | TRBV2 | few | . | CASRGSTDTQYF | TGTGCCAGCAGGGGGAGCACAGATACGCAGTATTTT
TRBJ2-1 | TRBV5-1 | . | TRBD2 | CASSASGSSFNEQFF | TGCGCCAGCTCGGCCAGCGGGAGCTCTTTCAATGAGCAGTTCTTC
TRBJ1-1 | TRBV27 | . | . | CASSEFGRGPSRNTEAFF | TGTGCCAGCAGTGAATTCGGCAGGGGCCCATCCCGAAACACTGAAGCTTTCTTT
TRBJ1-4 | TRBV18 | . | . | CASSPGFRVSTNEKLFF | TGTGCCAGCTCACCAGGGTTCCGGGTCTCGACTAATGAAAAACTGTTTTTT
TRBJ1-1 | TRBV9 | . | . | CASSIGTGGKRGF | TGTGCCAGCAGCATAGGTACTGGGGGGAAGAGAGGCTTT
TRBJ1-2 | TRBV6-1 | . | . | CASTKDNYGYTF | TGTGCCAGCACTAAGGATAACTATGGCTACACCTTC
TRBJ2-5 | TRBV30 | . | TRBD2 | CAWSVAGGRETQYF | TGTGCCTGGAGTGTAGCGGGGGGGAGAGAGACCCAGTACTTC
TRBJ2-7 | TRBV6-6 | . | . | CASTNWAENEQYF | TGTGCCAGCACCAACTGGGCGGAAAACGAGCAGTACTTC
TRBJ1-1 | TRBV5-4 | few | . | CASKGGQNTEAFF | TGTGCCAGCAAGGGGGGGCAGAACACTGAAGCTTTCTTT
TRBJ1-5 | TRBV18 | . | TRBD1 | CASSFGQGDQPQHF | TGTGCCAGCTCTTTTGGACAGGGGGATCAGCCCCAGCATTTT
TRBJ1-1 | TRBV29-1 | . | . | CSVDTNTEAFF | TGCAGCGTTGATACGAACACTGAAGCTTTCTTT
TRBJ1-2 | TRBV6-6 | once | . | CASRQGSYGYTF | TGTGCCAGCAGACAGGGCAGCTATGGCTACACCTTC
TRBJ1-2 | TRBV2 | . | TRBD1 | CASSRQGTNYGYTF | TGTGCCAGCAGCCGACAGGGGACCAACTATGGCTACACCTTC
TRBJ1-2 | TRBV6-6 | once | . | CASSNGQEHYTF | TGTGCCAGCAGTAACGGACAAGAGCACTACACCTTC
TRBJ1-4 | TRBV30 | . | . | CAWSTGGEKLFF | TGTGCCTGGAGTACGGGGGGCGAAAAACTGTTTTTT
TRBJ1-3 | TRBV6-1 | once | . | CASSVGSLVSGNTIYF | TGTGCCAGCAGTGTTGGTTCTCTGGTCTCTGGAAACACCATATATTTT
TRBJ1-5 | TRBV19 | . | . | CASRQLGQEPQHF | TGTGCCAGTAGACAATTGGGCCAAGAGCCCCAGCATTTT
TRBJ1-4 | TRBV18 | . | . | CASSQQGRNEKLFF | TGTGCCAGCTCACAGCAGGGGAGGAATGAAAAACTGTTTTTT